This entry lists 5 T cell receptor beta chains sequenced from one sample in a study of T cell changes during pregnancy in multiple sclerosis. Clones were read by immunoSEQ multiplex PCR, and TCRdb kept only the in-frame ones, dropping some. The table lists just over 90,000 clones, 91% of them singletons. The sequencing used peripheral blood, collected after pregnancy. Source of these receptors: a female donor in good health, enrolled as a control in a pregnancy study.

This chain connects TRBV4-2 to TRBJ1-2; maybe TRBD1 (5 bases). Germline V lookup: CDR1 LGHNA, CDR2 YNFKEQ. Trimming left V 6 bases short and J 4 bases short, with 15 bases between. CDR3 length: 14 residues. CDR3 region: CASSREEGSYGYTF. CDR3 DNA sequence: TGTGCCAGCAGTAGGGAGGAGGGGAGCTATGGCTACACCTTC.

The rearrangement links TRBV5-5 to TRBJ2-1; D gene uncertain. CDR3 size: 15 residues. V was trimmed by 0 bases and J by 5 bases, leaving 12 bases between them. Germline V gives CDR1 SGHKS, CDR2 YYEKEE (reference sequence). This CDR3 reads CASSLGPNNNNEQFF. The CDR3 DNA is TGTGCCAGCAGCTTGGGCCCCAACAATAACAATGAGCAGTTCTTC.

This chain connects TRBV5-4 to TRBJ1-1; weak D call: TRBD1 (6 bases). V lost 3 bases to trimming and J lost 3 bases, with 9 bases between them. CDR3 length: 13 amino acids. Germline V CDR1 and CDR2: SGHNT, YYREEE (reference sequence). Here the CDR3 reads CASSSDSDTEAFF. Written as DNA, the CDR3 is TGTGCCAGCAGCTCGGACAGTGACACTGAAGCTTTCTTT.

The CDR3 DNA follows: TGTGCCAGCAGTTTTCGGGGGGAACAGCCCCAGCATTTT. This codes for CASSFRGEQPQHF. The genes are TRBV27 and TRBJ1-5; a weak D match, TRBD1 (5 bases). Trimming removed 3 bases from V and 7 bases from J, with 10 bases in between. The germline gives CDR1 MNHEY, CDR2 SMNVEV (reference sequence). The CDR3 sequence is 13 residues long.

This rearrangement joins TRBV4-1 to TRBJ1-2, with D maybe TRBD1 (5 bases). The germline gives CDR1 MGHRA, CDR2 YSYEKL. The ends were cut back, 2 bases at V and 4 bases at J, with 17 bases in the middle. The CDR3 runs 16 residues. CDR3 sequence (DNA): TGCGCCAGCAGCCAAATGATCGCGGGACGGATCTATGGCTACACCTTC. It encodes CASSQMIAGRIYGYTF.